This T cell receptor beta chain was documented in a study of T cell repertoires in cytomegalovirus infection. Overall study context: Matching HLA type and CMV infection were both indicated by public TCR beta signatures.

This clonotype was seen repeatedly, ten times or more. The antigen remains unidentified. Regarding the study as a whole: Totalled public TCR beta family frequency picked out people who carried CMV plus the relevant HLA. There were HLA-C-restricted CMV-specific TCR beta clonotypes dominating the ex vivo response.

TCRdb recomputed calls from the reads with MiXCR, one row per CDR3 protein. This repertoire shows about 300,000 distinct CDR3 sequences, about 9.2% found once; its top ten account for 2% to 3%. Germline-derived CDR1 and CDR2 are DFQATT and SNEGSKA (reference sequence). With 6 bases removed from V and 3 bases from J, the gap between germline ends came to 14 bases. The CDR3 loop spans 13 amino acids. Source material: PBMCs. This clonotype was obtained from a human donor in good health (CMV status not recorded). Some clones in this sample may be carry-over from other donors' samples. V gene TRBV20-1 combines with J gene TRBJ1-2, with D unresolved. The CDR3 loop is CSAPEGGYYGYTF. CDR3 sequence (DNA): TGCAGTGCCCCGGAGGGCGGATACTATGGCTACACCTTC.